This entry features one TCR beta chain sequence. TCRdb processed the RT-PCR reads anew with MiXCR; each CDR3 protein has one entry. The profile shows about 570,000 distinct CDR3 sequences, 11% of them singletons. This sample stems from a study of response to subunit inactivated influenza vaccine. Germline trimming cut 3 bases from V and 2 bases from J; bases unmatched to any gene: 9. The CDR3 loop spans 16 amino acids. Germline V gene data show CDR1 as SGHDN and CDR2 as FVKESK. These same records also appear under a second study, on T cells expressing NK-cell markers. This second report adds: Synthesis of TCR beta cDNA relied on 5'RACE template switching carrying UMIs.

This sequence originates from a man in his fifties who received an inactivated influenza vaccine. This chain joins TRBV14 and TRBJ2-7; 8 nucleotides align to TRBD2. The sequencing used PBMCs from blood, collected on the day of vaccination. The CDR3 region is CASSHLRTSRTYEQYF. Here the CDR3 DNA reads TGTGCCAGCAGCCATCTTCGGACTAGCAGAACCTACGAGCAGTACTTC.